A selection of T cell receptor beta chains follows, all from one sample in a study of blood T cell repertoires in COVID-19. Method: immunoSEQ multiplex PCR; TCRdb's copy keeps in-frame clones and lacks some. The sample lists about 350,000 clones, about nine tenths occurring once. Sequenced material: PBMCs or T cells enriched from blood (not recorded which). The receptors derive from a woman aged 25 to 45 who had been exposed to COVID-19. Each CDR3 is given with its conserved first and last residue. D genes are given only for firm matches. Clone size is not always given. Where it is, it says once, few, many or a class for expanded clones.

abundance: .; j_gene: TRBJ1-4; len: 14; v_gene: TRBV7-9; d_gene: TRBD1; CDR3nt: TGTGCCAGCAGCCCGGGACAGTATAATGAAAAACTGTTTTTT; CDR3aa: CASSPGQYNEKLFF
abundance: .; j_gene: TRBJ2-1; len: 14; v_gene: TRBV18; d_gene: TRBD2; CDR3nt: TGTGCCAGCTCACCGACTAGCGCATACAATGAGCAGTTCTTC; CDR3aa: CASSPTSAYNEQFF
abundance: once; j_gene: TRBJ1-2; len: 16; v_gene: TRBV3-1/TRBV3-2; d_gene: TRBD1; CDR3nt: TGTGCCAGCAGCCTCGGACAGGCCGACCTGCTCTATGGCTACACCTTC; CDR3aa: CASSLGQADLLYGYTF
abundance: .; j_gene: TRBJ2-5; len: 15; v_gene: TRBV6-6; d_gene: TRBD1; CDR3nt: TGTGCCAGCAGTTACTCCCTTCGACAGGGGGAGACCCAGTACTTC; CDR3aa: CASSYSLRQGETQYF
abundance: .; j_gene: TRBJ1-1; len: 14; v_gene: TRBV4-1; d_gene: .; CDR3nt: TGCGCCAGCAGCCTAGGGGGTAGGGTCGCTGAAGCTTTCTTT; CDR3aa: CASSLGGRVAEAFF
abundance: few; j_gene: TRBJ1-5; len: 14; v_gene: TRBV7-8; d_gene: .; CDR3nt: TGTGCCAGCAGCTTAGCCGGTATTGATCAGCCCCAGCATTTT; CDR3aa: CASSLAGIDQPQHF
abundance: .; j_gene: TRBJ2-7; len: 16; v_gene: TRBV29-1; d_gene: .; CDR3nt: TGCAGCGTTGATCCCCAGGGTCCGAACCGCGAATACGAGCAGTACTTC; CDR3aa: CSVDPQGPNREYEQYF
abundance: .; j_gene: TRBJ2-1; len: 12; v_gene: TRBV29-1; d_gene: TRBD2; CDR3nt: TGCAGCGCGGAGCTAGCGGGAGGGCCGCAGTTCTTC; CDR3aa: CSAELAGGPQFF
abundance: once; j_gene: TRBJ1-1; len: 13; v_gene: TRBV28; d_gene: TRBD1; CDR3nt: TGTGCCAGCAGTTTGAGGGGGCTCACTGAAGCTTTCTTT; CDR3aa: CASSLRGLTEAFF
abundance: .; j_gene: TRBJ2-3; len: 17; v_gene: TRBV6-6; d_gene: TRBD2; CDR3nt: TGTGCCAGCAGTCCAGCCAGACTAGCGGGAGGGCCATCCCCGCAGTATTTT; CDR3aa: CASSPARLAGGPSPQYF